The sequence of this TCR beta chain was determined in a study of blood T cell repertoires in COVID-19. Study overall: The United States, Italy and Spain supplied acute and convalescent COVID-19 samples. From T cells, B-cell-depleted T cells, or PBMCs came the material, which was cDNA or gDNA.

How the authors handled the data: Estimation of nucleated cell counts relied on the amplification of reference gene primers. Produced via immunoSEQ multiplex PCR; TCRdb's table is partial and in-frame only. The DNA was the basis for D and trimming; V, J and clone size are from that table. The sample lists roughly 63,000 clones; about nine tenths were seen once. Germline assignment: CDR1 LGHNA and CDR2 YSLEER. The V gene end was trimmed by 0 bases and the J gene end by 2 bases; junction bases not matched to a gene: 11. This CDR3 has 19 residues. This chain joins TRBV4-3 and TRBJ2-2; TRBD2 matches 8 bases. Sequencing was performed on peripheral blood. The clonotype was recovered from a man aged 55 to 70 with acute or convalescent COVID-19. In DNA, the CDR3 is TGCGCCAGCAGCCAAGATTATACAGGACTAGCCTTTAACACCGGGGAGCTGTTTTTT. This translates into CASSQDYTGLAFNTGELFF.